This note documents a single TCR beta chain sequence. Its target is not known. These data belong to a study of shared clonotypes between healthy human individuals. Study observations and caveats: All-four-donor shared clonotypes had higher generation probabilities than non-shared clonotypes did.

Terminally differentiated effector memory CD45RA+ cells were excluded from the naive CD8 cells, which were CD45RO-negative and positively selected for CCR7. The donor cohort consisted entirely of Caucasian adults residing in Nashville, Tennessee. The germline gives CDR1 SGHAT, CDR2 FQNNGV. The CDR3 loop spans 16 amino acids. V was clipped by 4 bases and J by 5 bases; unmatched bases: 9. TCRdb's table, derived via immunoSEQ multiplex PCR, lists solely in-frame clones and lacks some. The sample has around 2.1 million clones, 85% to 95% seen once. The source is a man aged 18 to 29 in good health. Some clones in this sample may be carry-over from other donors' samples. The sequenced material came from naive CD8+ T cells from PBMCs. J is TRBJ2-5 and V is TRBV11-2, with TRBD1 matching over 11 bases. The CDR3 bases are TGTGCCAGCAGCTCGGGGACAGGGGGGTTTCAGGAGACCCAGTACTTC. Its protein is CASSSGTGGFQETQYF.